The 3 T cell receptor beta chains below all came from one sample that was sequenced in a study of shared clonotypes between healthy human individuals. TCRdb's table, derived via immunoSEQ multiplex PCR, lists solely in-frame clones and lacks some. The data contain about 100,000 clones, about 70% of them seen just once; the ten biggest clones take up more than 20%. Specimen: memory CD8+ T cells sorted from blood. The subset denotes: CD45RO+ cells pooled with CCR7-negative TemRA cells. These TCRs come from a woman in her 30s in good health.

The rearrangement links TRBV5-6 to TRBJ2-5; weak D call: TRBD2 (5 bases). CDR1 is SGHDT and CDR2 is YYEEEE in the germline V gene. Deletions cut 5 bases from V and 4 bases from J, with 12 bases between. CDR3 length: 13 residues. The CDR3 loop is CASRKLAGETQYF. Written as DNA, the CDR3 is TGTGCCAGCAGGAAGCTGGCGGGAGAGACCCAGTACTTC.

J is TRBJ2-2 and V is TRBV11-2; the match to TRBD2 covers 16 bases. In germline, CDR1 is SGHAT, CDR2 FQNNGV. There are 17 residues in the CDR3. With V trimmed by 5 bases and J by 7 bases, 7 bases remained unmatched. The chain's CDR3 is CASSVGLAGGPGGELFF. The DNA of the CDR3 is TGTGCCAGCAGCGTGGGACTAGCGGGAGGGCCCGGCGGGGAGCTGTTTTTT.

This chain links TRBV13 with TRBJ1-1; D is unresolved. V was cut by 1 base and J by 4 bases, with 16 bases left in between. The CDR3 runs to 16 residues. Per the germline V gene, CDR1 is PRHDT and CDR2 is FYEKMQ (reference sequence). The CDR3 protein is CASSLDLSGLITEAFF. The DNA for the CDR3 is TGTGCCAGCAGCTTAGATTTAAGTGGTCTGATCACTGAAGCTTTCTTT.